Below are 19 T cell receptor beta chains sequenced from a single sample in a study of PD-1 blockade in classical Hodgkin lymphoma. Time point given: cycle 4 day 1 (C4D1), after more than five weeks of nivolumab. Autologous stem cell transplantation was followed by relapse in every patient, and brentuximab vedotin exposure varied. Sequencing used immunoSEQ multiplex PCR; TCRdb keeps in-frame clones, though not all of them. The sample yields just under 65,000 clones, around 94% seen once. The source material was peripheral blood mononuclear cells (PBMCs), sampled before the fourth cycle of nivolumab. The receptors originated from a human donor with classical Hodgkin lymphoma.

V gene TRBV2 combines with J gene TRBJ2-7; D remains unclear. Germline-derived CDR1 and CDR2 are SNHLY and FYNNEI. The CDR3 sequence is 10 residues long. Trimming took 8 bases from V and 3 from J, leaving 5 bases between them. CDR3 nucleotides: TGTGCCAGCGCTAGCTACGAGCAGTACTTC. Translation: CASASYEQYF.

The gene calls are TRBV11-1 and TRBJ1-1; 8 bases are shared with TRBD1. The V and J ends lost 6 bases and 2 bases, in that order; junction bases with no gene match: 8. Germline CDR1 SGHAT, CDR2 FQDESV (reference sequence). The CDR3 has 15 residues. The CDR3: CASRFDRGQNTEAFF. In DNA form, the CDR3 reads TGTGCCAGCAGATTTGACAGGGGACAAAACACTGAAGCTTTCTTT.

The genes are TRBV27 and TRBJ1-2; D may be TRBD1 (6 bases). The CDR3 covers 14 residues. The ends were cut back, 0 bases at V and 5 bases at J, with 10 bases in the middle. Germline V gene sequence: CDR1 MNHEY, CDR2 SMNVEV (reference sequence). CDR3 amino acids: CASSLSETGYGYTF. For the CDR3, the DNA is TGTGCCAGCAGTTTATCGGAAACAGGGTATGGCTACACCTTC.

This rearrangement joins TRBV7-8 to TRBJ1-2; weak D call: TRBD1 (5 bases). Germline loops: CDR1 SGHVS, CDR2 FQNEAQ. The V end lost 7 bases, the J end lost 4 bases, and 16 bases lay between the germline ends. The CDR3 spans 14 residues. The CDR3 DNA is TGTGCCAGCACCCGGGACCAACCCCTCTATGGCTACACCTTC. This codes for CASTRDQPLYGYTF.

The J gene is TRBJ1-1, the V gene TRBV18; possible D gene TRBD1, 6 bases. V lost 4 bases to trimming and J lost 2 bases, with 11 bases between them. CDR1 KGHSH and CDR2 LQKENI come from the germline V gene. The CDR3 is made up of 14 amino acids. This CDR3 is CASSQTGINTEAFF. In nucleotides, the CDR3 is TGTGCCAGCTCACAGACAGGCATCAACACTGAAGCTTTCTTT. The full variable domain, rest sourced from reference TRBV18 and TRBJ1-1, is NAGVMQNPRHLVRRRGQEARLRCSPMKGHSHVYWYRQLPEEGLKFMVYLQKENIIDESGMPKERFSAEFPKEGPSILRIQQVVRGDSAAYFCASSQTGINTEAFFGQGTRLTVV.

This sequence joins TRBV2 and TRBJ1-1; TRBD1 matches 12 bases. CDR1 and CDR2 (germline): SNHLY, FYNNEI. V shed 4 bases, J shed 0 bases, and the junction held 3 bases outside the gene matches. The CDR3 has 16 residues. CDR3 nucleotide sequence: TGTGCCAGCAGTGTGGGGACAGGGGGCGTGAACACTGAAGCTTTCTTT. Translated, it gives CASSVGTGGVNTEAFF.

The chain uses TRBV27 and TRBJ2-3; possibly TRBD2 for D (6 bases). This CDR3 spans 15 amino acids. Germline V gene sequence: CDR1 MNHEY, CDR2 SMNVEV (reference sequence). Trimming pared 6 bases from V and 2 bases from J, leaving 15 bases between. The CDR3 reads CASSPTREFTDTQYF. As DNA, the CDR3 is TGTGCCAGCAGCCCGACCCGGGAGTTCACAGATACGCAGTATTTT.

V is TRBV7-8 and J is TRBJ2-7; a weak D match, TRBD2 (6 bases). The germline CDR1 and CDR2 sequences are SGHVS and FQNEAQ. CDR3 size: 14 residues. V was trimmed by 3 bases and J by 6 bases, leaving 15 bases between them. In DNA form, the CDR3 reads TGTGCCAGCAGCTTGAGCGGGCTCGTGGGCGAGCAGTACTTC. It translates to CASSLSGLVGEQYF.

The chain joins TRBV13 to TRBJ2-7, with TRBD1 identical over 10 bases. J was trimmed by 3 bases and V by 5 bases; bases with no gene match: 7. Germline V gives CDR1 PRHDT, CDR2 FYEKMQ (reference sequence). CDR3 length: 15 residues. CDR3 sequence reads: CASSPRTGGYYEQYF. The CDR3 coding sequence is TGTGCCAGCAGCCCCCGGACAGGGGGGTACTACGAGCAGTACTTC.

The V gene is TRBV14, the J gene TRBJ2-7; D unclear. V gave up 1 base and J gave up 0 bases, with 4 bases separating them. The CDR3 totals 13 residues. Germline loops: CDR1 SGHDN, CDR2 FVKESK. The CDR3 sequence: CASSQVSSYEQYF. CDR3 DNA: TGTGCCAGCAGCCAAGTATCCTCCTACGAGCAGTACTTC.

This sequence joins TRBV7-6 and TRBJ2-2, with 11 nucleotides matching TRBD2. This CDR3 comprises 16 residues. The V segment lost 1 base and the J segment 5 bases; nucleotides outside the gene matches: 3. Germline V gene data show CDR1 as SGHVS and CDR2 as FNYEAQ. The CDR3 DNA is TGTGCCAGCAGCTTAGGACTAGCGGGAAAAACCGGGGAGCTGTTTTTT. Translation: CASSLGLAGKTGELFF.

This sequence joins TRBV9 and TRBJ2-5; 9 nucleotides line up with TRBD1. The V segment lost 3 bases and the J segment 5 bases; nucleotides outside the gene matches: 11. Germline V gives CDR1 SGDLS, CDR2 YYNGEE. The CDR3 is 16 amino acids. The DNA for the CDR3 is TGTGCCAGCAGCGACAGGGGGCAGGCGCTACCGGAGACCCAGTACTTC. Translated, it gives CASSDRGQALPETQYF.

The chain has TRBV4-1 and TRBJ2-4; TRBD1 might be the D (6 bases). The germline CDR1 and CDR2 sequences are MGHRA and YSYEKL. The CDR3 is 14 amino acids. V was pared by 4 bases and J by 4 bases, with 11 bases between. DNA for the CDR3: TGCGCCAGCAGCCCGTCGGACAGAAAAAACATTCAGTACTTC. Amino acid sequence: CASSPSDRKNIQYF.

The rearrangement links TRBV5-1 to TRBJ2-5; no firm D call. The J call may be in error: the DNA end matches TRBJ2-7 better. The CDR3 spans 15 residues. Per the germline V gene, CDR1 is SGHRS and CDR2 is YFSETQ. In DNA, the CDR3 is TGCGCCAGCAGCTTGGGTGACATTACGGTCTACGAGCAGTACTTC. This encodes CASSLGDITVYEQYF.

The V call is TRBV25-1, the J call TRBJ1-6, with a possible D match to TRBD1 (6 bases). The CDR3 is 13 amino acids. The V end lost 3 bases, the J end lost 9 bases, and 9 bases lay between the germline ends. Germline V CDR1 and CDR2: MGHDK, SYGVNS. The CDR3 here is CASSEGDISPLHF. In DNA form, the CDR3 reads TGTGCCAGCAGTGAGGGGGACATTTCACCCCTCCACTTT.

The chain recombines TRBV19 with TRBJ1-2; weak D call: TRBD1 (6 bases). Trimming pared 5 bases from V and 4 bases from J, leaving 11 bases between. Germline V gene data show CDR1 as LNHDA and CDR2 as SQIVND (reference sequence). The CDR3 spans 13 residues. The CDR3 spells CASSEDRLYGYTF. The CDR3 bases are TGTGCCAGTAGTGAGGACAGACTCTATGGCTACACCTTC.

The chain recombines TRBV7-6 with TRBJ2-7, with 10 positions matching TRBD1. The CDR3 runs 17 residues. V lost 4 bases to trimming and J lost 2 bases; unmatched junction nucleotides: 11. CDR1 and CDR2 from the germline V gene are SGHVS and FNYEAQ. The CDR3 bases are TGTGCCAGCAGCTCAAAAAAAGCCGGGACAGGGGCCTACGAGCAGTACTTC. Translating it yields CASSSKKAGTGAYEQYF.

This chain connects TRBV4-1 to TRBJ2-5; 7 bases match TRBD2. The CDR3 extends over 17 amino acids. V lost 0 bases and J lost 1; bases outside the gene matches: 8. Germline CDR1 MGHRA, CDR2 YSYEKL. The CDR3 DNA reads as TGCGCCAGCAGCCAAGATCATGCCGGGGGGTCCCAAGAGACCCAGTACTTC. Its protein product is CASSQDHAGGSQETQYF.

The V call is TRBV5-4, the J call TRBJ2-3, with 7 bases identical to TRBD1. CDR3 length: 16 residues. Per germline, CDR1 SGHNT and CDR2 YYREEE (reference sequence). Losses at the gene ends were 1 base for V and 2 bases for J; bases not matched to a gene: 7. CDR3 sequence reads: CASSLNTGQPTDTQYF. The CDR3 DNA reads TGTGCCAGCAGCTTGAACACGGGACAGCCCACAGATACGCAGTATTTT.